This T cell receptor beta chain was sequenced in a study of lymphopenia after photon versus proton radiotherapy. With 5 bases clipped from V and 7 bases from J, the junction kept 12 bases outside the gene matches. Germline V lookup: CDR1 MNHEY, CDR2 SVGAGI. The CDR3 length is 15 residues. Study-wide results and limits: A bigger post-nadir fall in TCR diversity correlated inversely with survival time in deceased patients.

Produced via immunoSEQ multiplex PCR; TCRdb's table is partial and in-frame only. The top ten hold around a quarter of the sample, which has 35,000 to 45,000 clones, around 86% seen once. This clone showed up just once. Its antigen is currently unknown. The chain recombines TRBV6-5 with TRBJ1-1, with 8 nucleotides matching TRBD1. The source was peripheral blood, collected from a patient treated with proton-based radiotherapy. The origin of this receptor is an older woman with pancreatic cancer. CDR3 residues: CASSVSQGAIGEAFF. The CDR3 DNA reads as TGTGCCAGCAGTGTTAGTCAGGGGGCGATTGGTGAAGCTTTCTTT.